Listed below are T cell receptor beta chains from one sample, sequenced in a study of T cells after posttransplantation cyclophosphamide. Clones were sequenced by immunoSEQ multiplex PCR, and TCRdb holds only the in-frame ones, with some missing. This set yields over 6,500 clones and no singletons; the top ten hold about 5.5%. The specimen was PBMCs, collected after allogeneic stem cell transplant with posttransplant cyclophosphamide. The receptors originated from a male patient aged 18 to 29 who received an allogeneic stem cell transplant from an unrelated donor, was CMV-positive, and had acute and chronic GVHD. Some T cells could come from the graft donor. The conserved cysteine and the conserved F or W are not part of the CDR3 here. Clone size appears in some rows only: once, few, many, or a class for an expanded clone.

j_call clone_size v_call cdr3_aa
TRBJ1-1 many TRBV5-8 ASSFPGTGGTEAF
TRBJ2-1 many TRBV5-1 ASSLAGQGANEQF
TRBJ1-4 medium-sized TRBV15 ATSPSSTGTGRGKLF
TRBJ1-1 many TRBV6-6 ASSWDSQNTEAF
TRBJ2-3 many TRBV7-6 ASSLVDGTSGGTDTQY
TRBJ1-4 medium-sized TRBV5-5 ASSFNNGGNEKLF
TRBJ2-1 many TRBV5-1 ASRLGTDPHEQF
TRBJ2-1 many TRBV19 ASSIDGGGGAGGSYNEQF
TRBJ1-6 few TRBV9 ASSVTTGNSPLH
TRBJ2-5 many TRBV18 ASSPEETQY
TRBJ1-1 many TRBV5-1 ASSLPTGEAF
TRBJ1-6 many TRBV18 ASSLTGLYNSPLH
TRBJ2-7 many TRBV19 ASSIVRGQGEQY
TRBJ2-3 medium-sized TRBV4-2 ASSQEPGLARTDTQY
TRBJ2-1 many TRBV7-2 ASSLDAGGYNEQF
TRBJ2-5 many TRBV9 ASSEMGATETQY
TRBJ2-2 . TRBV4-3 ASSPRHSEGGVGELF